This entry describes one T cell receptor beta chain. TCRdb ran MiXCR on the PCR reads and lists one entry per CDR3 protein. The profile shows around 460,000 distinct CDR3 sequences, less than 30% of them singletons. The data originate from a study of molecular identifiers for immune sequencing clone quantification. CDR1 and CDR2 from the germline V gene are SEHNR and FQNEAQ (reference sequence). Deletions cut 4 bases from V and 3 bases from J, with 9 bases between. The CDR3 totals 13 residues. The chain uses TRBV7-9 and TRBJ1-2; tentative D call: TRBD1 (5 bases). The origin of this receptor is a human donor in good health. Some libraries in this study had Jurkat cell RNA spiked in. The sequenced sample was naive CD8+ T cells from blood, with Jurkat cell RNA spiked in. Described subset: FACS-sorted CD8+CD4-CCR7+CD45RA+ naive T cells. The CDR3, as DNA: TGTGCCAGCAGCTCGACAGAGGACTATGGCTACACCTTC. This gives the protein CASSSTEDYGYTF.